The rows below give T cell receptor beta chains drawn from one sample of a study of CD8+ T cells in alopecia areata. The method was immunoSEQ multiplex PCR; TCRdb's version includes in-frame clones alone and lacks a portion of them. The profile shows about 200,000 clones, more than 30% of them singletons. The specimen was CD4+ T cells sorted from blood, collected at week 34, from a patient treated with tofacitinib. The receptors stem from a human donor with alopecia areata. CDR3s include the opening cysteine and the closing phenylalanine or tryptophan. The D gene is left open where the match is weak. Not every row has a clone size; where given, it reads once, few, many or a size class.

>-|-|TRBV7-3|TRBJ1-6
TGTGCCAGCAGCTTATCCGAAGGAGGGCGGGGTGATTCACCCCTCCACTTT
CASSLSEGGRGDSPLHF
>-|-|TRBV7-2|TRBJ2-3
TGTGCCAGCAGTTTAGGGATCTTAGGGTCGTCCGGTACGCAGTATTTT
CASSLGILGSSGTQYF
>-|-|TRBV30|TRBJ2-7
TGTGCCTGGAGTGTAACCTACGAGCAGTACTTC
CAWSVTYEQYF
>-|-|TRBV19|TRBJ1-1
TGTGCCAGTAGGCCCCAGGGTGGGGCTGAAGCTTTCTTT
CASRPQGGAEAFF
>-|few|TRBV7-9|TRBJ1-1
TGTGCCAGCAGCCAAGTGGACCTTAGGGTCACTGAAGCTTTCTTT
CASSQVDLRVTEAFF
>TRBD2|few|TRBV5-1|TRBJ2-3
TGCGCCAGCAGCTTGACGGGAGGGGTCGCAGATACGCAGTATTTT
CASSLTGGVADTQYF
>-|few|TRBV25-1|TRBJ2-2
TGTGCCAGCATAAGGGGGGATGACACCGGGGAGCTGTTTTTT
CASIRGDDTGELFF
>-|-|TRBV7-9|TRBJ1-2
TGTGCCAGTACCAGGGTCGGAGGCTACACCTTC
CASTRVGGYTF
>-|-|TRBV15|TRBJ1-1
TGTGCCACCAGCAGGACACGGGACACTGAAGCTTTCTTT
CATSRTRDTEAFF
>-|few|TRBV6-5|TRBJ2-7
TGTGCCAGCAGTTACGGCATGGCTTACGAGCAGTACTTC
CASSYGMAYEQYF
>TRBD2|-|TRBV7-9|TRBJ2-5
TGTGCCACAGAGTGGGTAGCGGGAAACCGAGAGACCCAGTACTTC
CATEWVAGNRETQYF
>TRBD2|few|TRBV23-1|TRBJ2-1
TGCGCCAGCAGTCCCAGCGGGAGTTATGAGCAGTTCTTC
CASSPSGSYEQFF
>-|-|TRBV5-6|TRBJ1-5
TGTGCCAGCAGCCCCGGTTACGGATTTGATCAGCCCCAGCATTTT
CASSPGYGFDQPQHF
>TRBD1|-|TRBV2|TRBJ1-5
TGTGCCAGCAGTTTGAACAGGGGCGGGGGTCAGCCCCAGCATTTT
CASSLNRGGGQPQHF
>-|-|TRBV25-1|TRBJ1-5
TGTGCCAGCAGTGAAGGGCAGGGACATCAGCCCCAGCATTTT
CASSEGQGHQPQHF
>-|few|TRBV2|TRBJ1-4
TGTGCCAGCAGTGAGGGCAGACTTAATGAAAAACTGTTTTTT
CASSEGRLNEKLFF
>-|few|TRBV4-2|TRBJ2-1
TGTGCCAGCAGCCAAGATATGGAAGAGCTGGATGAGCAGTTCTTC
CASSQDMEELDEQFF
>TRBD1|-|TRBV11-2|TRBJ2-2
TGTGCCAGCAGGCCACCGGGACAGGGGTCAACCGGGGAGCTGTTTTTT
CASRPPGQGSTGELFF
>-|-|TRBV29-1|TRBJ2-3
TGCAGCGTGAAGGGAGTCACAGATACGCAGTATTTT
CSVKGVTDTQYF
>-|-|TRBV6-1|TRBJ1-5
TGTGCCAGCAGTGTACCAGGGCCCCATCAGCCCCAGCATTTT
CASSVPGPHQPQHF
>TRBD1|-|TRBV7-9|TRBJ2-3
TGTGCCAGCAGCCCCGGGACAGGGCCAGATACGCAGTATTTT
CASSPGTGPDTQYF
>-|few|TRBV11-1|TRBJ2-5
TGTGCCAGCAGCTTATACCGGGAGACCCAGTACTTC
CASSLYRETQYF
>-|-|TRBV7-8|TRBJ2-3
TGTGCCAGCAGCTCCCAAAACACAGATACGCAGTATTTT
CASSSQNTDTQYF
>-|few|TRBV19|TRBJ1-2
TGTGCCAGTACTGTTCAGGGCTTAATGGGCTACACCTTC
CASTVQGLMGYTF
>TRBD2|-|TRBV29-1|TRBJ2-1
TGCAGCGTTGAGTCTGGACTAGCGGGGAGTGAGCAGTTCTTC
CSVESGLAGSEQFF
>-|-|TRBV4-2|TRBJ2-1
TGTGCCAGCAGCCAAGATCCCGGGGGCTCCTACAATGAGCAGTTCTTC
CASSQDPGGSYNEQFF